The 16 T cell receptor beta chains below all came from one sample that was sequenced in a study of graft-versus-host responses after intestinal transplantation. No antigen has been identified for these receptors. Produced via immunoSEQ multiplex PCR; TCRdb's table is partial and in-frame only. The data show over 85,000 clones, with around 93% seen just once and about 0.54% held by the top ten. This material consisted of unstimulated CD8+ T cells sorted from spleen or lymph node cells, taken before intestinal transplant. The receptors stem from a human donor who received an intestinal transplant.

The rearrangement links TRBV5-1 to TRBJ2-5; 11 bases agree with TRBD2. The J call is doubtful: the DNA matches TRBJ2-7 better. This CDR3 spans 15 amino acids. CDR1 SGHRS and CDR2 YFSETQ come from the germline V gene. The CDR3 sequence: CASSLGTSGFYEQYF. The CDR3 DNA sequence: TGCGCCAGCAGCTTGGGGACTAGCGGGTTCTACGAGCAGTACTTC.

V and J are TRBV28 and TRBJ2-7; TRBD1 matches at 9 bases. The CDR3 has 14 amino acids. Germline CDR1 MDHEN, CDR2 SYDVKM. Losses at the gene ends were 3 bases for V and 7 bases for J; bases not matched to a gene: 7. The CDR3 region has the DNA TGTGCCAGCAGTTTTAGGGGACAGGGTAATGAGCAGTACTTC. Translating gives CASSFRGQGNEQYF.

The chain joins TRBV9 to TRBJ2-1, with TRBD2 matching over 7 bases. Per germline, CDR1 SGDLS and CDR2 YYNGEE. V was clipped by 0 bases and J by 7 bases; unmatched bases: 4. The CDR3 totals 14 residues. This CDR3 reads CASSVVGSGNEQFF. The CDR3 DNA is TGTGCCAGCAGCGTAGTAGGTAGCGGGAATGAGCAGTTCTTC.

V gene TRBV29-1 combines with J gene TRBJ1-1; TRBD1 might be the D (6 bases). Germline CDR1 SQVTM, CDR2 ANQGSEA. The V end was cut by 4 bases, the J end by 7 bases, with 13 bases between. This CDR3 spans 12 amino acids. This chain's CDR3 is CSVGGGLGEAFF. CDR3 coding DNA: TGCAGCGTTGGTGGGGGGCTTGGTGAAGCTTTCTTT.

The chain has TRBV27 and TRBJ2-7; D remains ambiguous. The CDR3 length is 16 residues. The V end was cut by 0 bases, the J end by 4 bases, with 16 bases between. Germline V gene lookup returns CDR1 MNHEY and CDR2 SMNVEV (reference sequence). The CDR3 here is CASSLSRGPGPYEQYF. CDR3 nucleotide sequence: TGTGCCAGCAGTTTATCCCGTGGACCTGGCCCGTACGAGCAGTACTTC.

This chain joins TRBV27 and TRBJ2-7; 8 bases match TRBD1. The CDR3 runs 17 residues. V trimming: 7 bases; J trimming: 6 bases; junction bases outside the gene matches: 20. CDR1 is MNHEY, CDR2 SMNVEV, per germline (reference sequence). CDR3 sequence (DNA): TGTGCCAGCACCGCCTTCGGACAGGGTTTTCTCTCTTCCGAGCAGTACTTC. Protein sequence: CASTAFGQGFLSSEQYF.

The rearrangement uses TRBV6-5 and TRBJ1-2, with D maybe TRBD1 (5 bases). The CDR3 runs 15 residues. The germline V gene encodes CDR1 MNHEY and CDR2 SVGAGI. V was pared by 6 bases and J by 4 bases, with 18 bases between. CDR3 protein: CASRAFAGPAYGYTF. CDR3 nucleotide sequence: TGTGCCAGCAGAGCCTTCGCAGGGCCCGCCTATGGCTACACCTTC.

This rearrangement joins TRBV6-1 to TRBJ1-4, with D tentatively TRBD1 (5 bases). The germline V gene encodes CDR1 MNHNS and CDR2 SASEGT. The CDR3 spans 16 residues. V dropped 1 base and J dropped 3 bases, with 12 bases sitting between them. In DNA, the CDR3 is TGTGCCAGCAGTGAAGGGGTCAGGGTTGCTAATGAAAAACTGTTTTTT. It yields the protein CASSEGVRVANEKLFF.

The rearrangement joins TRBV4-1 to TRBJ2-3; perhaps D is TRBD1 or TRBD2 (6 bases each). Germline CDR1 MGHRA, CDR2 YSYEKL. The CDR3 totals 13 residues. The V end was cut by 4 bases, the J end by 6 bases, with 11 bases between. CDR3: CASSPGGGDTQYF. Written as DNA, the CDR3 is TGCGCCAGCAGCCCCGGGGGCGGGGATACGCAGTATTTT.

The chain combines TRBV2 with TRBJ2-4, with a tentative D call TRBD2 (6 bases). Germline values: CDR1 SNHLY, CDR2 FYNNEI. The V gene lost 3 bases and the J gene lost 15 bases, with 12 bases spanning the gap. The CDR3 consists of 11 residues. Written as DNA, the CDR3 is TGTGCCAGCAGTGATGGACGGGGACTGTACTTC. This gives the protein CASSDGRGLYF.

This chain joins TRBV27 and TRBJ2-1, with D maybe TRBD2 (6 bases). CDR3 length: 13 residues. Germline loops: CDR1 MNHEY, CDR2 SMNVEV (reference sequence). V was cut by 3 bases and J by 9 bases, with 12 bases left in between. Here the CDR3 DNA reads TGTGCCAGCAGTTTTGCGGGGATCAGTGAGCAGTTCTTC. Its protein product is CASSFAGISEQFF.

V usage is TRBV27 and J usage is TRBJ2-7; TRBD2 aligns across 13 bases. CDR3 size: 13 residues. Trimming at V came to 4 bases and at J to 6 bases, leaving 0 bases not matched to a gene. Germline loops: CDR1 MNHEY, CDR2 SMNVEV (reference sequence). CDR3 nucleotides: TGTGCCAGCAGTTGGACTAGCGGGAGCGAGCAGTACTTC. This gives the protein CASSWTSGSEQYF.

The chain is built from TRBV4-1 and TRBJ2-5, with D possibly being TRBD1 (5 bases). Gene TRBJ2-7 matches the end of the DNA better, so the J call may be wrong. Germline lookup yields CDR1 MGHRA and CDR2 YSYEKL. The CDR3 has 12 amino acids. CDR3 sequence: CASSQQGYEQYF. The CDR3 coding sequence is TGCGCCAGCAGCCAACAGGGCTACGAGCAGTACTTC.

The chain joins TRBV9 to TRBJ2-1; D may be TRBD1 (6 bases). V gave up 4 bases and J gave up 8 bases, with 19 bases separating them. Germline V gene lookup returns CDR1 SGDLS and CDR2 YYNGEE. The CDR3 loop spans 15 amino acids. The CDR3 bases are TGTGCCAGCAGCACCCAGGGGTGGGCAGTCGATGAGCAGTTCTTC. Its protein is CASSTQGWAVDEQFF.

The gene calls are TRBV5-4 and TRBJ2-7; D is ambiguous. Trimming shortened V by 1 base and J by 5 bases, and 10 bases separated the two germline ends. The CDR3 is 13 residues long. Looked up from germline, CDR1 is SGHNT and CDR2 is YYREEE (reference sequence). CDR3 in amino acids: CASSLTDGNEQYF. The CDR3 DNA reads TGTGCCAGCAGCTTGACGGACGGTAACGAGCAGTACTTC.

This chain connects TRBV7-9 to TRBJ1-1, with a possible D match to TRBD1 (5 bases). Germline V gene data show CDR1 as SEHNR and CDR2 as FQNEAQ (reference sequence). Trimming pared 1 base from V and 0 bases from J, leaving 6 bases between. This CDR3 has 14 residues. This CDR3 reads CASSLGQLNTEAFF. The CDR3 DNA reads as TGTGCCAGCAGCTTAGGACAGCTGAACACTGAAGCTTTCTTT.